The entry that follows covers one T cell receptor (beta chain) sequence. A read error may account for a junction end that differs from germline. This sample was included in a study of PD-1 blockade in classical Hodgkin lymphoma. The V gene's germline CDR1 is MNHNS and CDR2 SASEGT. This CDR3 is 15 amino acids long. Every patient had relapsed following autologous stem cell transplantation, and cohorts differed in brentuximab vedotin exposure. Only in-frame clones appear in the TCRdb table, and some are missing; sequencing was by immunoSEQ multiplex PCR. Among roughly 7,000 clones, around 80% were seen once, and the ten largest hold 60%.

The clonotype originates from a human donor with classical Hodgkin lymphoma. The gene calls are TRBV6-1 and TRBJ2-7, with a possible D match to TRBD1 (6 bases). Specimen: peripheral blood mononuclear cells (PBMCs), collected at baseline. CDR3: CAISDPDRFAYEQYF. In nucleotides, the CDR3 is TGTGCCATCAGTGACCCGGACAGATTCGCCTACGAGCAGTACTTC.